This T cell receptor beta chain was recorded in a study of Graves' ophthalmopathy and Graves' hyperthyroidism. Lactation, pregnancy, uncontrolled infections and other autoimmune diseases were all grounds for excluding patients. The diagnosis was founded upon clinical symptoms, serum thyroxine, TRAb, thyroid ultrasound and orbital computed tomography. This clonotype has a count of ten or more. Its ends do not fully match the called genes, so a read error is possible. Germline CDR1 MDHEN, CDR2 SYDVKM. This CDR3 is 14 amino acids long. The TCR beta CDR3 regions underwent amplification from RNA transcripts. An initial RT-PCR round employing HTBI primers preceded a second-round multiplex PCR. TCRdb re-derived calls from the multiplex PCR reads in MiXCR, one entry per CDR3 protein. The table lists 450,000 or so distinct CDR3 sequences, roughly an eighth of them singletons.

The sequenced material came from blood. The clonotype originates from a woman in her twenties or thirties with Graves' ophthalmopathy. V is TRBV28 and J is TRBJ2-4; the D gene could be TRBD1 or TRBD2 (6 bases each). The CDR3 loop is CASSSTRGANIKYF. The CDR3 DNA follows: TGTGCCAGTTCCTCCACAAGGGGGGCGAACATTAAGTACTTC.